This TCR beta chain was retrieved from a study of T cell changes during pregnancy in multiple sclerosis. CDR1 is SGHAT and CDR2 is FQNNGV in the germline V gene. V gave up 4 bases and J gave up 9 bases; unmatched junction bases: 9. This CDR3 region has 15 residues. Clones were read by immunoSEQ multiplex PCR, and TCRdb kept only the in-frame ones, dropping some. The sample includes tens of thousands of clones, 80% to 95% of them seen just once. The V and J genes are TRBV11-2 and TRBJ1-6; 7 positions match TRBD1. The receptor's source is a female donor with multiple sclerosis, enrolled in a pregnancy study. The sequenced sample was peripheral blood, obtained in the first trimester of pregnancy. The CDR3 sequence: CASSSAGGYSSPLHF. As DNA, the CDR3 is TGTGCCAGCAGCTCCGCAGGGGGGTATTCTTCACCCCTCCACTTT.